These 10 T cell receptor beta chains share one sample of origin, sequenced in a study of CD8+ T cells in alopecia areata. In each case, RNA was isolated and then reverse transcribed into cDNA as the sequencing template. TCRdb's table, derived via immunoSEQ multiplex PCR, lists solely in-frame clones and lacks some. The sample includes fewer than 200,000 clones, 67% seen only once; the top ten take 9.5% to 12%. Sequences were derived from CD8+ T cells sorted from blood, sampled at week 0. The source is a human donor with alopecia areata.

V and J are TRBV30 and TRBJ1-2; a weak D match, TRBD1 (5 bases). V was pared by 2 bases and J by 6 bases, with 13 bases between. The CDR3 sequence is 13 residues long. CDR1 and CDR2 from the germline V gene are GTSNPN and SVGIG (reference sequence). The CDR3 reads CAWSRDYQNGYTF. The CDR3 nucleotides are TGTGCCTGGAGTAGGGACTACCAGAATGGCTACACCTTC.

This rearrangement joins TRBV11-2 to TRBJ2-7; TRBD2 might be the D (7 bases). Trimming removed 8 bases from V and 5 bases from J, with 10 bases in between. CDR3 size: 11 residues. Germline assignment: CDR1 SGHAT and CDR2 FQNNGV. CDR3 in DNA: TGTGCCAGCTCGGGGGGCGACGAGCAGTACTTC. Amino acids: CASSGGDEQYF.

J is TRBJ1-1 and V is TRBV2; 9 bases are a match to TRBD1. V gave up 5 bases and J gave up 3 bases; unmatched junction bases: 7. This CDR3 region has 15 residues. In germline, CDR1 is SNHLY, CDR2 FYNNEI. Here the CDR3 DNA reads TGTGCCAGCAGTCACTCTGACAGGGGGTACACTGAAGCTTTCTTT. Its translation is CASSHSDRGYTEAFF.

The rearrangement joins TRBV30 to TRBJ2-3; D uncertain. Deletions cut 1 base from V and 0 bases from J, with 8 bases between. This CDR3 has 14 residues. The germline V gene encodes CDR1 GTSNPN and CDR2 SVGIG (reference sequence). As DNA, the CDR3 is TGTGCCTGGAGTGGCGGATACAGCACAGATACGCAGTATTTT. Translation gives CAWSGGYSTDTQYF.

The CDR3 loop is CASSVDSGYQPQHF. The CDR3 bases are TGTGCCAGCAGCGTAGATTCAGGGTATCAGCCCCAGCATTTT. V gene TRBV9 combines with J gene TRBJ1-5; D is perhaps TRBD1 (5 bases). Trimming stripped 0 bases from V and 5 bases from J, with 9 bases between. The CDR3 spans 14 residues. The germline CDR1 and CDR2 sequences are SGDLS and YYNGEE. Supplemented by reference TRBV9 and TRBJ1-5, the full variable domain reads DSGVTQTPKHLITATGQRVTLRCSPRSGDLSVYWYQQSLDQGLQFLIQYYNGEERAKGNILERFSAQQFPDLHSELNLSSLELGDSALYFCASSVDSGYQPQHFGDGTRLSIL.

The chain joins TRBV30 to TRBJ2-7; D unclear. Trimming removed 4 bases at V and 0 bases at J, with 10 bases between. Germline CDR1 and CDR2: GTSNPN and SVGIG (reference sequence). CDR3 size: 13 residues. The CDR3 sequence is CAWTPVPSYEQYF. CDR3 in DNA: TGTGCCTGGACTCCCGTCCCCTCCTACGAGCAGTACTTC.

The CDR3 region is CASRGLAYEQYF. DNA of the CDR3: TGTGCCAGCAGGGGCCTAGCCTACGAGCAGTACTTC. The chain has TRBV6-5 and TRBJ2-7; D call uncertain. In germline, CDR1 is MNHEY, CDR2 SVGAGI. The CDR3 is 12 residues long. Between the trimmed V and J ends, which lost 6 bases and 2 bases, there was a span of 8 bases.

CDR3 amino acids: CSVEGLAGGRPYNEQFF. Here the CDR3 DNA reads TGCAGCGTTGAGGGACTAGCGGGGGGGCGGCCGTACAATGAGCAGTTCTTC. This sequence joins TRBV29-1 and TRBJ2-1; 16 nucleotides match TRBD2. With V trimmed by 3 bases and J by 4 bases, 6 bases remained unmatched. The CDR3 loop spans 17 amino acids. The germline gives CDR1 SQVTM, CDR2 ANQGSEA.

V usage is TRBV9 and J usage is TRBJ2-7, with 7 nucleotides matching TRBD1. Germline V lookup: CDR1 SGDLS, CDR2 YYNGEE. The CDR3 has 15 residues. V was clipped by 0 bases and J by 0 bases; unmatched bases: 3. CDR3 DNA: TGTGCCAGCAGCGTAGGAAGGGACAGCTCCTACGAGCAGTACTTC. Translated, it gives CASSVGRDSSYEQYF.

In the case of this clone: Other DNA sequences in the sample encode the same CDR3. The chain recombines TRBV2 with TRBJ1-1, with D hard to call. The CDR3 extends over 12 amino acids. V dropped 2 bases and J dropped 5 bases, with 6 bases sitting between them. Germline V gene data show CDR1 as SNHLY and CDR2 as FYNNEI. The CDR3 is CASSEPGTEAFF. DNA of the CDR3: TGTGCCAGCAGTGAACCGGGGACTGAAGCTTTCTTT.